A selection of T cell receptor beta chains follows, all from one sample in a study of T cells in Graves' hyperthyroidism and ophthalmopathy. TCRdb recomputed calls from the multiplex PCR reads with MiXCR, one row per CDR3 protein. The top ten clones hold over 12% of a sample with about 420,000 distinct CDR3 sequences, around a sixth of them seen once. Sequencing was done on a sample of blood. The receptors derive from a woman in her late teens or twenties with Graves' hyperthyroidism. CDR3s include the opening cysteine and the closing phenylalanine or tryptophan. A D gene is named only where the DNA matches it firmly. The size entry is marked missing in some rows and otherwise reads once, few, many or a size class.

v_gene: TRBV27
d_gene: TRBD2
j_gene: TRBJ2-7
abundance: -
CDR3aa: CVSSQQRGPYEQYF
CDR3nt: TGTGTCAGCAGCCAACAGCGGGGCCCCTACGAGCAGTACTTC

v_gene: TRBV3-2
d_gene: -
j_gene: TRBJ2-2
abundance: many
CDR3aa: CASSQVATGELFF
CDR3nt: TGTGCCAGCAGCCAAGTCGCGACCGGGGAGCTGTTTTTT

v_gene: TRBV10-3
d_gene: -
j_gene: TRBJ2-5
abundance: -
CDR3aa: CAINPGGETQYF
CDR3nt: TGTGCCATCAACCCGGGTGGGGAGACCCAGTACTTC

v_gene: TRBV9
d_gene: -
j_gene: TRBJ2-1
abundance: -
CDR3aa: CASSGGQFYNEQFF
CDR3nt: TGTGCCAGCAGCGGAGGACAGTTCTACAATGAGCAGTTCTTC

v_gene: TRBV5-8
d_gene: TRBD1
j_gene: TRBJ1-2
abundance: -
CDR3aa: CASSFRDRANYGYTF
CDR3nt: TGTGCCAGCAGCTTCCGGGACAGAGCTAACTATGGCTACACCTTC

v_gene: TRBV12-3/TRBV12-4
d_gene: -
j_gene: TRBJ1-1
abundance: many
CDR3aa: CASSVRLNTEAFF
CDR3nt: TGTGCCAGCAGTGTCCGGTTGAACACTGAAGCTTTCTTT

v_gene: TRBV9
d_gene: -
j_gene: TRBJ1-1
abundance: few
CDR3aa: CASSVGEGPMNTEAFF
CDR3nt: TGTGCCAGCAGCGTAGGGGAGGGGCCGATGAACACTGAAGCTTTCTTT

v_gene: TRBV11-2
d_gene: TRBD1
j_gene: TRBJ2-5
abundance: many
CDR3aa: CASSFNRGQETQYF
CDR3nt: TGTGCCAGCAGCTTCAACAGGGGCCAAGAGACCCAGTACTTC

v_gene: TRBV20-1
d_gene: TRBD1
j_gene: TRBJ1-1
abundance: many
CDR3aa: CSAKGQGVTEAFF
CDR3nt: TGCAGTGCTAAAGGACAGGGGGTAACTGAAGCTTTCTTT

v_gene: TRBV2
d_gene: -
j_gene: TRBJ1-5
abundance: many
CDR3aa: CASSDGHRNQPQHF
CDR3nt: TGTGCCAGCAGTGATGGACACCGCAATCAGCCCCAGCATTTT

v_gene: TRBV10-3
d_gene: TRBD2
j_gene: TRBJ2-2
abundance: few
CDR3aa: CAIQGLAGAGELFF
CDR3nt: TGTGCCATCCAGGGACTAGCGGGAGCCGGGGAGCTGTTTTTT

v_gene: TRBV19
d_gene: -
j_gene: TRBJ2-1
abundance: -
CDR3aa: CASSIRSTYNEQFF
CDR3nt: TGTGCCAGTAGTATCAGAAGTACCTACAATGAGCAGTTCTTC

v_gene: TRBV20-1
d_gene: TRBD2
j_gene: TRBJ2-3
abundance: -
CDR3aa: CSARTGTSGPPDTQYF
CDR3nt: TGCAGTGCTAGAACCGGGACTAGCGGCCCCCCAGATACGCAGTATTTT

v_gene: TRBV6-2/TRBV6-3
d_gene: -
j_gene: TRBJ1-6
abundance: few
CDR3aa: CASSYSRVGITPLHF
CDR3nt: TGTGCCAGCAGTTACTCGAGAGTGGGGATTACACCCCTCCACTTT

v_gene: TRBV6-2/TRBV6-3
d_gene: -
j_gene: TRBJ2-7
abundance: -
CDR3aa: CASSYLTGNYEQYF
CDR3nt: TGTGCCAGCAGTTACTTGACAGGCAACTACGAGCAGTACTTC

v_gene: TRBV4-3
d_gene: -
j_gene: TRBJ2-2
abundance: -
CDR3aa: CASSPRTGTANTGELFF
CDR3nt: TGCGCCAGCAGCCCGAGGACCGGGACTGCGAACACCGGGGAGCTGTTTTTT

v_gene: TRBV6-2/TRBV6-3
d_gene: -
j_gene: TRBJ2-5
abundance: -
CDR3aa: CASSYLRWEETQYF
CDR3nt: TGTGCCAGCAGTTACTTGCGGTGGGAAGAGACCCAGTACTTC

v_gene: TRBV28
d_gene: -
j_gene: TRBJ1-5
abundance: many
CDR3aa: CASSLIQGSNQPQHF
CDR3nt: TGTGCCAGCAGTTTGATACAGGGTAGCAATCAGCCCCAGCATTTT

v_gene: TRBV19
d_gene: -
j_gene: TRBJ2-1
abundance: -
CDR3aa: CASSDTGSSYNEQFF
CDR3nt: TGTGCCAGTAGTGATACAGGGTCCTCCTACAATGAGCAGTTCTTC

v_gene: TRBV20-1
d_gene: -
j_gene: TRBJ2-7
abundance: many
CDR3aa: CSARDIVDSTYEQYF
CDR3nt: TGCAGTGCTAGAGATATCGTCGACTCGACCTACGAGCAGTACTTC

v_gene: TRBV5-8
d_gene: -
j_gene: TRBJ1-1
abundance: many
CDR3aa: CASSFTGPEDTEAFF
CDR3nt: TGTGCCAGCAGCTTTACAGGCCCGGAGGACACTGAAGCTTTCTTT

v_gene: TRBV20-1
d_gene: -
j_gene: TRBJ2-7
abundance: many
CDR3aa: CSARSTRRDYEQYF
CDR3nt: TGCAGTGCTAGATCAACACGAAGGGACTACGAGCAGTACTTC

v_gene: TRBV6-5
d_gene: -
j_gene: TRBJ2-3
abundance: -
CDR3aa: CASSYFGGASTDTQYF
CDR3nt: TGTGCCAGCAGTTACTTCGGCGGAGCTAGCACAGATACGCAGTATTTT

v_gene: TRBV14
d_gene: -
j_gene: TRBJ1-3
abundance: -
CDR3aa: CASSSFRGQKGNTIYF
CDR3nt: TGTGCCAGCAGCTCGTTTCGGGGGCAGAAAGGAAACACCATATATTTT

v_gene: TRBV10-1
d_gene: -
j_gene: TRBJ2-2
abundance: few
CDR3aa: CASSPAKGTGELFF
CDR3nt: TGCGCCAGCAGCCCCGCTAAGGGAACCGGGGAGCTGTTTTTT

v_gene: TRBV24-1
d_gene: -
j_gene: TRBJ2-1
abundance: many
CDR3aa: CATSDLWSTNEQFF
CDR3nt: TGTGCCACCAGTGACTTGTGGAGTACCAATGAGCAGTTCTTC

v_gene: TRBV6-2/TRBV6-3
d_gene: -
j_gene: TRBJ2-6
abundance: -
CDR3aa: CASSHGGTSGANVLTF
CDR3nt: TGTGCCAGCAGCCACGGAGGGACTTCTGGGGCCAACGTCCTGACTTTC

v_gene: TRBV12-3/TRBV12-4
d_gene: -
j_gene: TRBJ2-7
abundance: few
CDR3aa: CASSFVDSSYEQYF
CDR3nt: TGTGCCAGCAGTTTTGTCGACAGCTCCTACGAGCAGTACTTC

v_gene: TRBV7-3
d_gene: TRBD2
j_gene: TRBJ2-1
abundance: few
CDR3aa: CASSLSGSGTPYNEQFF
CDR3nt: TGTGCCAGCAGCTTAAGCGGTAGCGGGACACCATACAATGAGCAGTTCTTC

v_gene: TRBV14
d_gene: -
j_gene: TRBJ2-3
abundance: few
CDR3aa: CASSQDPIPRVTDTQYF
CDR3nt: TGTGCCAGCAGCCAAGATCCAATTCCCAGGGTGACAGATACGCAGTATTTT

v_gene: TRBV11-2
d_gene: TRBD1
j_gene: TRBJ2-1
abundance: many
CDR3aa: CASSFPGQVKDNEQFF
CDR3nt: TGTGCCAGCAGCTTCCCTGGACAGGTGAAGGACAATGAGCAGTTCTTC

v_gene: TRBV3-1
d_gene: -
j_gene: TRBJ2-7
abundance: -
CDR3aa: CASSQSRGYMYEQYF
CDR3nt: TGTGCCAGCAGCCAATCGCGGGGTTATATGTACGAGCAGTACTTC

v_gene: TRBV4-1
d_gene: -
j_gene: TRBJ1-2
abundance: many
CDR3aa: CASSQLTLLGGYTF
CDR3nt: TGCGCCAGCAGCCAACTAACCTTGCTGGGGGGCTACACCTTC

v_gene: TRBV7-9
d_gene: -
j_gene: TRBJ1-1
abundance: many
CDR3aa: CASSLVVGNTEAFF
CDR3nt: TGTGCCAGCAGCTTAGTGGTGGGGAACACTGAAGCTTTCTTT

v_gene: TRBV24-1
d_gene: TRBD2
j_gene: TRBJ2-1
abundance: -
CDR3aa: CATSDSSGSRSYNEQFF
CDR3nt: TGTGCCACCAGTGATAGTAGCGGGAGCCGCTCCTACAATGAGCAGTTCTTC

v_gene: TRBV7-2
d_gene: TRBD2
j_gene: TRBJ2-5
abundance: -
CDR3aa: CASSATSGGAGETQYF
CDR3nt: TGTGCCAGCAGCGCCACTAGCGGGGGGGCGGGGGAGACCCAGTACTTC

v_gene: TRBV11-2
d_gene: TRBD1
j_gene: TRBJ2-2
abundance: many
CDR3aa: CASSSRDRGTGELFF
CDR3nt: TGTGCCAGCAGTTCCCGGGACAGGGGCACCGGGGAGCTGTTTTTT

v_gene: TRBV6-1
d_gene: -
j_gene: TRBJ2-7
abundance: many
CDR3aa: CASLSSPVGHEQYF
CDR3nt: TGTGCCAGCCTGTCCTCGCCTGTTGGGCACGAGCAGTACTTC

v_gene: TRBV4-2
d_gene: TRBD2
j_gene: TRBJ2-3
abundance: many
CDR3aa: CASSTRLAVNTDTQYF
CDR3nt: TGTGCCAGCAGCACCAGACTAGCGGTAAACACAGATACGCAGTATTTT

v_gene: TRBV4-2
d_gene: -
j_gene: TRBJ2-1
abundance: few
CDR3aa: CASSQDLSSYNEQFF
CDR3nt: TGTGCCAGCAGCCAAGATCTAAGCTCCTACAATGAGCAGTTCTTC

v_gene: TRBV7-9
d_gene: -
j_gene: TRBJ1-1
abundance: many
CDR3aa: CASSPTGTMGTEAFF
CDR3nt: TGTGCCAGCAGCCCGACCGGGACGATGGGCACTGAAGCTTTCTTT

v_gene: TRBV11-2
d_gene: -
j_gene: TRBJ2-1
abundance: many
CDR3aa: CASSPLPGGSTYNEQFF
CDR3nt: TGTGCCAGCAGCCCACTCCCAGGGGGGAGTACCTACAATGAGCAGTTCTTC

v_gene: TRBV29-1
d_gene: TRBD1
j_gene: TRBJ1-1
abundance: many
CDR3aa: CSVQAPGQGRTEAFF
CDR3nt: TGCAGCGTACAAGCACCAGGACAGGGAAGAACTGAAGCTTTCTTT

v_gene: TRBV3-1
d_gene: -
j_gene: TRBJ1-3
abundance: few
CDR3aa: CASSLTGNTIYF
CDR3nt: TGTGCCAGCAGCCTGACAGGAAACACCATATATTTT

v_gene: TRBV6-2/TRBV6-3
d_gene: -
j_gene: TRBJ1-5
abundance: many
CDR3aa: CASRYATWNQPQHF
CDR3nt: TGTGCCAGCAGGTATGCGACCTGGAATCAGCCCCAGCATTTT

v_gene: TRBV15
d_gene: -
j_gene: TRBJ1-4
abundance: few
CDR3aa: CATSRVIMVNEKLFF
CDR3nt: TGTGCCACCAGCAGAGTAATAATGGTTAATGAAAAACTGTTTTTT

v_gene: TRBV7-6
d_gene: -
j_gene: TRBJ2-1
abundance: few
CDR3aa: CASRVGNEQFF
CDR3nt: TGTGCCAGCAGGGTTGGCAATGAGCAGTTCTTC

v_gene: TRBV11-2
d_gene: -
j_gene: TRBJ2-1
abundance: many
CDR3aa: CASSLETWMEQFF
CDR3nt: TGTGCCAGCAGCCTCGAAACTTGGATGGAGCAGTTCTTC

v_gene: TRBV6-1
d_gene: TRBD1
j_gene: TRBJ1-4
abundance: many
CDR3aa: CASSSAGTGREKLFF
CDR3nt: TGTGCCAGCAGTTCTGCCGGGACAGGGCGAGAAAAACTGTTTTTT

v_gene: TRBV12-3/TRBV12-4
d_gene: -
j_gene: TRBJ2-3
abundance: -
CDR3aa: CASSLGSHTQYF
CDR3nt: TGTGCCAGCAGTTTAGGGTCCCATACGCAGTATTTT

v_gene: TRBV6-1
d_gene: TRBD1
j_gene: TRBJ1-2
abundance: many
CDR3aa: CASLIGQGNGYTF
CDR3nt: TGTGCCAGCCTCATCGGACAGGGTAATGGCTACACCTTC

v_gene: TRBV2
d_gene: TRBD1
j_gene: TRBJ1-6
abundance: many
CDR3aa: CASTLRTGDSPLHF
CDR3nt: TGTGCCAGCACCCTCAGGACAGGGGATTCACCCCTCCACTTT

v_gene: TRBV7-2
d_gene: TRBD1
j_gene: TRBJ1-2
abundance: many
CDR3aa: CASSLRPGQTGYGYTF
CDR3nt: TGTGCCAGCAGCTTGCGACCGGGACAGACGGGCTATGGCTACACCTTC

v_gene: TRBV2
d_gene: -
j_gene: TRBJ2-1
abundance: many
CDR3aa: CASSEVSYNEQFF
CDR3nt: TGTGCCAGCAGTGAAGTCAGTTACAATGAGCAGTTCTTC

v_gene: TRBV5-4
d_gene: -
j_gene: TRBJ2-2
abundance: -
CDR3aa: CASTERDTGELFF
CDR3nt: TGTGCCAGTACCGAGCGGGACACCGGGGAGCTGTTTTTT

v_gene: TRBV5-8
d_gene: TRBD1
j_gene: TRBJ2-7
abundance: many
CDR3aa: CASSGQGRYEQYF
CDR3nt: TGTGCCAGCAGCGGACAGGGGCGATACGAGCAGTACTTC

v_gene: TRBV5-1
d_gene: TRBD1
j_gene: TRBJ1-2
abundance: -
CDR3aa: CASSSSSTGVNNGYTF
CDR3nt: TGCGCCAGCAGCTCCTCCTCGACAGGGGTTAACAATGGCTACACCTTC

v_gene: TRBV5-1
d_gene: -
j_gene: TRBJ1-2
abundance: many
CDR3aa: CASSPAPAEGYGYTF
CDR3nt: TGCGCCAGCAGCCCAGCCCCGGCGGAGGGCTATGGCTACACCTTC

v_gene: TRBV20-1
d_gene: TRBD2
j_gene: TRBJ2-2
abundance: -
CDR3aa: CSAWGGFGELFF
CDR3nt: TGCAGTGCGTGGGGGGGTTTCGGGGAGCTGTTTTTT